This T cell receptor beta chain was obtained from a study of blood T cell repertoires in COVID-19. At the level of the study: Donors in the United States, Italy and Spain gave samples during acute or convalescent COVID-19. Sources were T cells, B-cell-depleted T cells, or PBMCs; the material itself was cDNA or gDNA.

The CDR3 sequence is 19 residues long. CDR1 is MGHRA and CDR2 is YSYEKL in the germline V gene. The V segment lost 3 bases and the J segment 5 bases; nucleotides outside the gene matches: 18. Per the study methods: Estimates of nucleated cell counts were drawn from the amplification of reference gene primers. Assay: immunoSEQ multiplex PCR; the TCRdb copy retains only in-frame clones and omits some. V, J and clone size are those of that table, while D and trimming were read from the DNA. This table has about 90,000 clones, approximately 75% appearing once. The sample was peripheral blood. The J gene is TRBJ2-2, the V gene TRBV4-1, with 7 bases lining up with TRBD1. The sequence came from a human donor in a cohort sampled during active COVID-19. Here the CDR3 DNA reads TGCGCCAGCAGCCATCGATCCTTTCGGACAGGACTGATTACCGGGGAGCTGTTTTTT. Protein product: CASSHRSFRTGLITGELFF.